A single TCR beta chain is shown here with its context. Antigen specificity is unknown. Every one of the donors gave at least one pre-ART PBMC sample and at least two post-ART PBMC samples. Survey-level resolution applied to immunoSEQ assay v3.0. The method was immunoSEQ multiplex PCR; TCRdb's version includes in-frame clones alone and lacks a portion of them. The sample has tens of thousands of clones, 82% seen once. This sample stems from a study of long-term antiretroviral therapy in people with HIV. Study-wide results and limits: Clones that had undergone expansion before ART dominated the repertoire at all time points. Patients on ART gained diversity, which nonetheless stayed below transplant donor controls. Blood specimens, gathered between about 2004 and 2018, were possibly obtained under older ART regimens.

Germline CDR1 KGHSH, CDR2 LQKENI. V shed 3 bases, J shed 5 bases, and the junction held 5 bases outside the gene matches. There are 15 residues in the CDR3. The sequencing here drew on unsorted PBMCs, taken 0.3 years after starting antiretroviral therapy. The receptor's source is a man younger than 35 with HIV. The chain links TRBV18 to TRBJ1-2; 11 bases fit TRBD1. Here the CDR3 reads CASSPGQGALYGYTF. In DNA form, the CDR3 reads TGTGCCAGCTCACCTGGACAGGGGGCGTTATATGGCTACACCTTC.